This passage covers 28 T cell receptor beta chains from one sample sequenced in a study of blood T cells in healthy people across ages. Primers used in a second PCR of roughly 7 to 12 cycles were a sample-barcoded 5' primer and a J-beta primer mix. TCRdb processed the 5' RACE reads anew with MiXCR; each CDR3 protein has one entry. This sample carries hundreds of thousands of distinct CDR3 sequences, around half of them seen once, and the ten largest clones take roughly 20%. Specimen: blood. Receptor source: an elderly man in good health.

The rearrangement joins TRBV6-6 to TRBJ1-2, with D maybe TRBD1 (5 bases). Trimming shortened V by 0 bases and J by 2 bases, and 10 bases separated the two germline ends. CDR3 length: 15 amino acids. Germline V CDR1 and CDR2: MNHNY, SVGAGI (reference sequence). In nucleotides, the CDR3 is TGTGCCAGCAGTTACTCAGGGGCCGGAAACTATGGCTACACCTTC. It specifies CASSYSGAGNYGYTF.

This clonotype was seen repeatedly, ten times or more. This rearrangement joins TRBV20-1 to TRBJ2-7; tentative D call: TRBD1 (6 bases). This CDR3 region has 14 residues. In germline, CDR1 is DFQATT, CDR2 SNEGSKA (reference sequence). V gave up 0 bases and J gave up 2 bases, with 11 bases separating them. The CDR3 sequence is CSAREGTWTYEQYF. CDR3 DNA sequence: TGCAGTGCTAGAGAGGGGACATGGACCTACGAGCAGTACTTC.

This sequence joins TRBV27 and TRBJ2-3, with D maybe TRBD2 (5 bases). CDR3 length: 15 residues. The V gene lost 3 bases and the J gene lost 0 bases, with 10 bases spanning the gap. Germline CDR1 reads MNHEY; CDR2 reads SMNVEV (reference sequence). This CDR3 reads CASSFRGLSTDTQYF. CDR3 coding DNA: TGTGCCAGCAGTTTTAGAGGGTTGAGCACAGATACGCAGTATTTT.

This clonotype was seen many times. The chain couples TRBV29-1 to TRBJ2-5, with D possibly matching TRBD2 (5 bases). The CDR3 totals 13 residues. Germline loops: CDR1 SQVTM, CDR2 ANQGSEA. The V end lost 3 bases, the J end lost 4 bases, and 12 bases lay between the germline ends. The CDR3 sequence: CSVENGVAETQYF. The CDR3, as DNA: TGCAGCGTTGAGAACGGGGTAGCAGAGACCCAGTACTTC.

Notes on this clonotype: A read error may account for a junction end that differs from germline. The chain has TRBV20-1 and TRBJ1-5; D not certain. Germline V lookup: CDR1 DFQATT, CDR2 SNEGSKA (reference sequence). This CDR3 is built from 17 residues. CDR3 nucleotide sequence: TGCAGTGCTAGAGAATGGGGTTACAATCCCAGCAATCAACCCCAGCATTTT. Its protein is CSAREWGYNPSNQPQHF.

In DNA form, the CDR3 reads TGTGCCAGCAGCTTGGGTAGCGGTGAAGAGACCCAGTACTTC. Translated, it gives CASSLGSGEETQYF. V gene TRBV7-2 combines with J gene TRBJ2-5; TRBD2 might be the D (6 bases). Between the trimmed V and J ends, which lost 3 bases and 3 bases, there was a span of 11 bases. Per germline, CDR1 SGHTA and CDR2 FQGNSA. This CDR3 region has 14 residues.

The CDR3 coding sequence is TGTGCCAGCAGCCAAAGCGGGATAGGCACCGGGGAGCTGTTTTTT. Protein product: CASSQSGIGTGELFF. This rearrangement joins TRBV3-1 to TRBJ2-2, with 7 bases matching TRBD2. There are 15 residues in the CDR3. Germline V gene sequence: CDR1 LGHDT, CDR2 YNNKEL (reference sequence). Losses at the gene ends were 2 bases for V and 4 bases for J; bases not matched to a gene: 4.

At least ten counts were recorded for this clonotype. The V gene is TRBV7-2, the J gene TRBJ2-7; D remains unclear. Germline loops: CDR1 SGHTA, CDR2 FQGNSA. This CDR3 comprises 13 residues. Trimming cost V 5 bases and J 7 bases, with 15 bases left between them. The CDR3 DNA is TGTGCCAGCAGCGCTTCCGGTAGTCGAGAGCAGTACTTC. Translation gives CASSASGSREQYF.

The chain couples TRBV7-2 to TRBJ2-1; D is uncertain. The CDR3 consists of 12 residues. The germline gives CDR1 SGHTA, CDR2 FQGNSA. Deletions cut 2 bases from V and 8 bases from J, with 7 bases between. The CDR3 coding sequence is TGTGCCAGCAGCTTAAATGTCGATGAGCAGTTCTTC. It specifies CASSLNVDEQFF.

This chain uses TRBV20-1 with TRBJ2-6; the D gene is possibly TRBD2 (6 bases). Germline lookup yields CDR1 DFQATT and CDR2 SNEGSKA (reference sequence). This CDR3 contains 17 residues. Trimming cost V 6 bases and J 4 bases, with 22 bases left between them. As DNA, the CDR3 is TGCAGTGCCTCCTCGGGAGCCCTCGAAGCCGGGGCCAACGTCCTGACTTTC. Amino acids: CSASSGALEAGANVLTF.

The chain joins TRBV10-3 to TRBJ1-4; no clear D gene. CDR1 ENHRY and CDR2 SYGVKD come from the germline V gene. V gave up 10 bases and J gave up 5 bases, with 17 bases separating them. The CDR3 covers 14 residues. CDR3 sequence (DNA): TGTGCCAGTGCTCGTCAGGAGGAAAATGAAAAACTGTTTTTT. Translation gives CASARQEENEKLFF.

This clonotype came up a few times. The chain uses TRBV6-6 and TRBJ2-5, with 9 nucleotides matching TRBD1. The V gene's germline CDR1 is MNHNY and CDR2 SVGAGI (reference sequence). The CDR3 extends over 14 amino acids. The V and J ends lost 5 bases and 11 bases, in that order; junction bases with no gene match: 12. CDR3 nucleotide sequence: TGTGCCAGCAGTCTACAGGGGGCGGCGTATGAGCAGTACTTC. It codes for CASSLQGAAYEQYF.

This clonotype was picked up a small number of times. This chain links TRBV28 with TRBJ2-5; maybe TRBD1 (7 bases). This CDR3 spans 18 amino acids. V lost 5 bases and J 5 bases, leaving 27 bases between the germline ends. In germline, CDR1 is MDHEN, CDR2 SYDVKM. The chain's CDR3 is CASSQRRGRGSFSETQYF. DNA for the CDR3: TGTGCCAGCAGTCAAAGGAGGGGGCGCGGGTCTTTTTCGGAGACCCAGTACTTC.

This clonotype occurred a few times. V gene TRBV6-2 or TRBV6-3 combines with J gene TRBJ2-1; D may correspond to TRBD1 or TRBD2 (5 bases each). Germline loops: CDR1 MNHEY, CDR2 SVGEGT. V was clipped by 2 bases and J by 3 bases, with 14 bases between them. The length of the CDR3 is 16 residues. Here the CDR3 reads CASSYDLAGRYNEQFF. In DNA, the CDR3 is TGTGCCAGCAGTTACGATCTAGCAGGGCGCTACAATGAGCAGTTCTTC.

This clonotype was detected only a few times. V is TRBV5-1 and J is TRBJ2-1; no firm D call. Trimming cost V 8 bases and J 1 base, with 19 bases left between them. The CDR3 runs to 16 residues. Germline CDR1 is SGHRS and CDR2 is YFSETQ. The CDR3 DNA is TGCGCCAGGGCCCCGAGGAGCGCCGCATCCTACAATGAGCAGTTCTTC. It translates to CARAPRSAASYNEQFF. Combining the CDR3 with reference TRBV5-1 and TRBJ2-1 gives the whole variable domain KAGVTQTPRYLIKTRGQQVTLSCSPISGHRSVSWYQQTPGQGLQFLFEYFSETQRNKGNFPGRFSGRQFSNSRSEMNVSTLELGDSALYLCARAPRSAASYNEQFFGPGTRLTVL.

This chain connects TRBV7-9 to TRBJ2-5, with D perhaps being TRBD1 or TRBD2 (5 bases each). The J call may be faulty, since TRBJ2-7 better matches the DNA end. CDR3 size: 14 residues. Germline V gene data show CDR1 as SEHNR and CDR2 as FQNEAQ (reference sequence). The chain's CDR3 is CASSSSTPGGEQYF. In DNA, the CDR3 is TGTGCCAGCAGCTCATCAACCCCTGGGGGCGAGCAGTACTTC.

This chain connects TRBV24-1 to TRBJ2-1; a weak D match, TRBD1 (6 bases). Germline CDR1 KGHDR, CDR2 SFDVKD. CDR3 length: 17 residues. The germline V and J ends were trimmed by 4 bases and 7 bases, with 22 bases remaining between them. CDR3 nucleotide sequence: TGTGCCACCAGTGAGGGGGCTGGATTTCCTTACCTTAATGAGCAGTTCTTC. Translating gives CATSEGAGFPYLNEQFF.

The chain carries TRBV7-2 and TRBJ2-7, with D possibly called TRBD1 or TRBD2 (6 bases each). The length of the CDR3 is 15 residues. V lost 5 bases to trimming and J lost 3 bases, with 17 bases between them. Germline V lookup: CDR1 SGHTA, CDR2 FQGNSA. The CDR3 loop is CASSLRGGQDYEQYF. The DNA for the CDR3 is TGTGCCAGCAGCCTACGTGGGGGGCAGGACTACGAGCAGTACTTC.

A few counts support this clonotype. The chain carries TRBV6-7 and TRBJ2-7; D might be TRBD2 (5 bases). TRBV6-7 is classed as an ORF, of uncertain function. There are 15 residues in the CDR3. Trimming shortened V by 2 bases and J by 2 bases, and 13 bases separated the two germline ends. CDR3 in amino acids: CASSYGLRGPYEQYF. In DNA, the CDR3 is TGTGCCAGCAGTTACGGACTGAGAGGACCCTACGAGCAGTACTTC.

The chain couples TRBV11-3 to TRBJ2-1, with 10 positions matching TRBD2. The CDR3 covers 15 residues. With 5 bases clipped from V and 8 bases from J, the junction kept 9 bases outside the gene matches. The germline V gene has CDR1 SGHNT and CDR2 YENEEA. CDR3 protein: CASSPPASGSDEQFF. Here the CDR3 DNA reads TGTGCCAGCAGCCCCCCGGCTAGCGGGAGCGATGAGCAGTTCTTC.

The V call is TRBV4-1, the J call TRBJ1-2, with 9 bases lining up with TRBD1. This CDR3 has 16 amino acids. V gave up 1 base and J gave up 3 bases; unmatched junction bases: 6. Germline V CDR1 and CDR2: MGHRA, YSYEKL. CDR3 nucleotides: TGCGCCAGCAGCCAAGGACAGGGGGTTGTGGACTATGGCTACACCTTC. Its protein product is CASSQGQGVVDYGYTF.

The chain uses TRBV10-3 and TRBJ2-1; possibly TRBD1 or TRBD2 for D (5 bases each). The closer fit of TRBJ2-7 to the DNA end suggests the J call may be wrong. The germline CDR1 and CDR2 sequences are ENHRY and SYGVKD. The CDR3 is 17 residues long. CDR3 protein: CAISSHGTANNYNEQYF. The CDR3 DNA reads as TGTGCCATCAGTTCCCACGGGACCGCTAATAACTACAATGAGCAGTACTTC.

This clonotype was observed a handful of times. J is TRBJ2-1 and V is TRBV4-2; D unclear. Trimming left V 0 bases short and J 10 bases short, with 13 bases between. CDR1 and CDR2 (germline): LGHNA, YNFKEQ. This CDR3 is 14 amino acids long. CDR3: CASSQDARTEEQFF. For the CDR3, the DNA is TGTGCCAGCAGCCAAGATGCTCGGACGGAGGAGCAGTTCTTC.

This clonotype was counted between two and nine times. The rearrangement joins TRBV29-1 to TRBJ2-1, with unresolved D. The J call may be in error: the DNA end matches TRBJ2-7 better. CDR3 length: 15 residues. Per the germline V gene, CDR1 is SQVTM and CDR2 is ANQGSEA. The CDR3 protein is CSVEGFLSSYNEQYF. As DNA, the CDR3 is TGCAGCGTTGAAGGCTTCTTAAGCTCCTACAATGAGCAGTACTTC.

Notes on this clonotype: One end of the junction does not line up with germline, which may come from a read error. CDR3 in amino acids: CRALAVQGTQYF. The CDR3 DNA sequence: TGCAGGGCCCTAGCGGTCCAAGGGACCCAGTACTTC. The chain is built from TRBV20-1 and TRBJ2-7; 7 nucleotides agree with TRBD2. The J call may be in error: the DNA end matches TRBJ2-5 better. Looked up from germline, CDR1 is DFQATT and CDR2 is SNEGSKA (reference sequence). The CDR3 extends over 12 amino acids.

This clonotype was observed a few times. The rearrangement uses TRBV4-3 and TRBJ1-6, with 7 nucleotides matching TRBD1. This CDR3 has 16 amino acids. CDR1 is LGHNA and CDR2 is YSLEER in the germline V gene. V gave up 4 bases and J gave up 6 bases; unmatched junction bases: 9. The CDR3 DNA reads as TGCGCCAGCAGCCGAGAACCGACAGGGAGTAATTCACCCCTCCACTTT. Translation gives CASSREPTGSNSPLHF.

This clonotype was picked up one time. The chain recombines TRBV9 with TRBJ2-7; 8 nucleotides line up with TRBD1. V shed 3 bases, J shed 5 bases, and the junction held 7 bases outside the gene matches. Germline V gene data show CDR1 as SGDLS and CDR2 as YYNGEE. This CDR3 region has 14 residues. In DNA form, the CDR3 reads TGTGCCAGCAGCGCCTGGACAGGGCTAGACGAGCAGTACTTC. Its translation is CASSAWTGLDEQYF.

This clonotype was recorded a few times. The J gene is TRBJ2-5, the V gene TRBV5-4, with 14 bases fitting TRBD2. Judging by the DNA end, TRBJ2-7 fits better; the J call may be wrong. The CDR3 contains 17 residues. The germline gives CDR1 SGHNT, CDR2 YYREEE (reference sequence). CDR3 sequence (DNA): TGTGCCAGCAGCTTGGGACTAGCGGGAGGGCCTCAAGACGAGCAGTACTTC. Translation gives CASSLGLAGGPQDEQYF.